These T cell receptor beta chains were read from a single sample in a study of shared T cell receptors in the human thymus. The table came from immunoSEQ multiplex PCR; TCRdb's copy has only in-frame clones and leaves some out. The sample carries hundreds of thousands of clones, more than 70% recorded once. These data also featured in a second study, about human thymus T cells.

The sequenced material came from thymocytes. Receptor source: a boy in the first two years of life with a congenital heart defect. Both conserved end residues are part of each CDR3. The D gene is left open where the match is weak. Size values are once, few and many counts, or a class for expanded clones, and some rows have none.

abundance: .; v_gene: TRBV7-9; j_gene: TRBJ2-3; d_gene: TRBD2; CDR3aa: CASSCGGRAADTQYF; CDR3nt: TGTGCCAGCAGCTGTGGCGGGAGGGCCGCGGATACGCAGTATTTT
abundance: .; v_gene: TRBV28; j_gene: TRBJ2-7; d_gene: TRBD2; CDR3aa: CASAGLVAYEQYF; CDR3nt: TGTGCCAGTGCGGGACTAGTAGCTTACGAGCAGTACTTC
abundance: .; v_gene: TRBV20-1; j_gene: TRBJ1-6; d_gene: .; CDR3aa: CSVQNSPLHF; CDR3nt: TGCAGTGTACAGAATTCACCCCTCCACTTT
abundance: .; v_gene: TRBV27; j_gene: TRBJ2-7; d_gene: .; CDR3aa: CASSSGFPSNYEQYF; CDR3nt: TGTGCCAGCAGTTCAGGGTTCCCAAGTAACTACGAGCAGTACTTC
abundance: .; v_gene: TRBV27; j_gene: TRBJ2-3; d_gene: .; CDR3aa: CASSLALIEGVSTDTQYF; CDR3nt: TGTGCCAGCAGTTTAGCCCTGATCGAGGGGGTCAGCACAGATACGCAGTATTTT
abundance: .; v_gene: TRBV5-1; j_gene: TRBJ2-3; d_gene: .; CDR3aa: CASSSRTGRATDTQYF; CDR3nt: TGCGCCAGCAGCTCCCGGACAGGGAGGGCCACAGATACGCAGTATTTT
abundance: .; v_gene: TRBV11-2; j_gene: TRBJ1-2; d_gene: .; CDR3aa: CASSVRLGVNYGYTF; CDR3nt: TGTGCCAGCAGTGTCCGTTTAGGGGTTAACTATGGCTACACCTTC
abundance: .; v_gene: TRBV9; j_gene: TRBJ2-1; d_gene: .; CDR3aa: CASSVTGTSYNEQFF; CDR3nt: TGTGCCAGCAGCGTCACCGGGACTTCCTACAATGAGCAGTTCTTC
abundance: few; v_gene: TRBV6-5; j_gene: TRBJ1-3; d_gene: .; CDR3aa: CASTTPSGGNTIYF; CDR3nt: TGTGCCAGCACCACACCTTCGGGTGGAAACACCATATATTTT
abundance: .; v_gene: TRBV7-9; j_gene: TRBJ2-7; d_gene: TRBD1; CDR3aa: CASSPGSGTTGYEQYF; CDR3nt: TGTGCCAGCAGCCCAGGGTCGGGTACGACAGGGTACGAGCAGTACTTC
abundance: .; v_gene: TRBV19; j_gene: TRBJ2-3; d_gene: TRBD1; CDR3aa: CASRWTGTDTQYF; CDR3nt: TGTGCCAGTAGATGGACAGGAACAGATACGCAGTATTTT
abundance: .; v_gene: TRBV4-1; j_gene: TRBJ2-7; d_gene: TRBD1; CDR3aa: CASSQGPGGPYEQYF; CDR3nt: TGCGCCAGCAGCCAAGGCCCAGGGGGTCCCTACGAGCAGTACTTC
abundance: once; v_gene: TRBV30; j_gene: TRBJ1-5; d_gene: .; CDR3aa: CACRSRGINQPQHF; CDR3nt: TGTGCCTGTCGGAGCAGGGGTATCAATCAGCCCCAGCATTTT
abundance: few; v_gene: TRBV18; j_gene: TRBJ1-3; d_gene: TRBD1; CDR3aa: CASSQRTGGLMSSGNTIYF; CDR3nt: TGTGCCAGCTCACAGAGGACAGGGGGCCTGATGAGCTCTGGAAACACCATATATTTT
abundance: .; v_gene: TRBV14; j_gene: TRBJ2-1; d_gene: TRBD1; CDR3aa: CASSPGTVFYPEQFF; CDR3nt: TGTGCCAGCAGCCCCGGGACAGTCTTTTACCCTGAGCAGTTCTTC
abundance: .; v_gene: TRBV25-1; j_gene: TRBJ2-1; d_gene: .; CDR3aa: CASTSDRNSYNEQFF; CDR3nt: TGTGCCAGCACCTCGGACAGAAACTCCTACAATGAGCAGTTCTTC
abundance: .; v_gene: TRBV4-1; j_gene: TRBJ1-4; d_gene: TRBD1; CDR3aa: CASSQGGQGEEKLFF; CDR3nt: TGCGCCAGCAGCCAAGGTGGACAGGGGGAAGAAAAACTGTTTTTT
abundance: .; v_gene: TRBV28; j_gene: TRBJ2-1; d_gene: .; CDR3aa: CASSLSQTGISYNEQFF; CDR3nt: TGTGCCAGCAGTTTATCCCAGACAGGTATTTCCTACAATGAGCAGTTCTTC
abundance: .; v_gene: TRBV6-5; j_gene: TRBJ2-2; d_gene: .; CDR3aa: CASSRLDTGELFF; CDR3nt: TGTGCCAGCAGTCGACTGGACACCGGGGAGCTGTTTTTT
abundance: .; v_gene: TRBV18; j_gene: TRBJ1-2; d_gene: TRBD1; CDR3aa: CASTTADRMPYTF; CDR3nt: TGTGCCAGCACTACAGCGGACAGGATGCCCTACACCTTC
abundance: .; v_gene: TRBV5-1; j_gene: TRBJ2-1; d_gene: .; CDR3aa: CASSLASVDNEQFF; CDR3nt: TGCGCCAGCAGCTTGGCTAGCGTAGACAATGAGCAGTTCTTC
abundance: .; v_gene: TRBV30; j_gene: TRBJ1-5; d_gene: .; CDR3aa: CAWSAPDSVNQPQHF; CDR3nt: TGTGCCTGGAGTGCTCCAGACAGCGTCAATCAGCCCCAGCATTTT
abundance: .; v_gene: TRBV28; j_gene: TRBJ2-7; d_gene: TRBD1; CDR3aa: CASSFPGTGDYEQYF; CDR3nt: TGTGCCAGCAGTTTCCCGGGGACAGGGGACTACGAGCAGTACTTC
abundance: .; v_gene: TRBV6-5; j_gene: TRBJ1-1; d_gene: .; CDR3aa: CASSSSGGLPNTEAFF; CDR3nt: TGTGCCAGCAGTTCCAGCGGGGGTCTACCGAACACTGAAGCTTTCTTT
abundance: .; v_gene: TRBV7-6; j_gene: TRBJ2-7; d_gene: TRBD2; CDR3aa: CASSPRTSGGLEQYF; CDR3nt: TGTGCCAGCAGCCCGCGGACTAGCGGGGGTCTTGAGCAGTACTTC
abundance: .; v_gene: TRBV29-1; j_gene: TRBJ2-3; d_gene: TRBD2; CDR3aa: CSVRLAGVEDTQYF; CDR3nt: TGCAGCGTTAGACTAGCGGGAGTAGAAGATACGCAGTATTTT
abundance: .; v_gene: TRBV9; j_gene: TRBJ2-3; d_gene: TRBD2; CDR3aa: CASSTAPTSGGTDTQYF; CDR3nt: TGTGCCAGCAGCACAGCCCCGACTAGCGGGGGTACAGATACGCAGTATTTT
abundance: .; v_gene: TRBV19; j_gene: TRBJ1-2; d_gene: .; CDR3aa: CASSIAQGRSHGYTF; CDR3nt: TGTGCCAGTAGTATAGCCCAGGGTCGATCTCATGGCTACACCTTC
abundance: .; v_gene: TRBV2; j_gene: TRBJ2-3; d_gene: TRBD2; CDR3aa: CASRVGLVTDTQYF; CDR3nt: TGTGCCAGCAGGGTGGGACTAGTCACAGATACGCAGTATTTT
abundance: .; v_gene: TRBV5-4; j_gene: TRBJ2-3; d_gene: TRBD2; CDR3aa: CASSAGLAGGRRTDTQYF; CDR3nt: TGTGCCAGCAGCGCCGGACTAGCGGGGGGCCGCCGCACAGATACGCAGTATTTT